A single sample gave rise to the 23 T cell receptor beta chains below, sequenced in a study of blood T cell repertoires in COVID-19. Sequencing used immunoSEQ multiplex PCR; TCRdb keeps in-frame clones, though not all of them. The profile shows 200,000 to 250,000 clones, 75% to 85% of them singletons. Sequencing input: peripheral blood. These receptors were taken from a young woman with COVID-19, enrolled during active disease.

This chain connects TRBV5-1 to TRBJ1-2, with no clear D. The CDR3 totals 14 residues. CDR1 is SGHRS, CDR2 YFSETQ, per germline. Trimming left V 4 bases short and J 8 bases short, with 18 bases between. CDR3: CASSVDGLAGGYTF. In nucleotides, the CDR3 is TGCGCCAGCAGCGTGGACGGACTCGCCGGGGGCTACACCTTC.

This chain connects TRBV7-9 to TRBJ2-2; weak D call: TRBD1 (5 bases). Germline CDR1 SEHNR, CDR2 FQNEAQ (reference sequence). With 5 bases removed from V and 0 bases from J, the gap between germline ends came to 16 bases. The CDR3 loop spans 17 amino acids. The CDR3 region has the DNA TGTGCCAGCAGCCTCTTCCTCAGGACACCGAACACCGGGGAGCTGTTTTTT. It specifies CASSLFLRTPNTGELFF.

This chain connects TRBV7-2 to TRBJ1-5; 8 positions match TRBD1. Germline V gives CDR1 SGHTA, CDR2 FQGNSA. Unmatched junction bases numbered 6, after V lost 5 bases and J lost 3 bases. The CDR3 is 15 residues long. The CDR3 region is CASSQRQGINQPQHF. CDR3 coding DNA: TGTGCCAGCAGCCAGAGACAGGGGATCAATCAGCCCCAGCATTTT.

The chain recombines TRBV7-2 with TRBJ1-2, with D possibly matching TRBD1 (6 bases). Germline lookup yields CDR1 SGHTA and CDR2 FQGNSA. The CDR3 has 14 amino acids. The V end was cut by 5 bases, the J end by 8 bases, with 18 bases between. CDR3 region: CASSVQQGIEGYTF. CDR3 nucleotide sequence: TGTGCCAGCAGCGTTCAACAGGGTATAGAGGGCTACACCTTC.

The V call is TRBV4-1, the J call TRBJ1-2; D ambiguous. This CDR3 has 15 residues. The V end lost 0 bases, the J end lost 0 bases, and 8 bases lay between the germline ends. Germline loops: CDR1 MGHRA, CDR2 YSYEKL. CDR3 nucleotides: TGCGCCAGCAGCCAAGAACTTACTCCTAACTATGGCTACACCTTC. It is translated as CASSQELTPNYGYTF.

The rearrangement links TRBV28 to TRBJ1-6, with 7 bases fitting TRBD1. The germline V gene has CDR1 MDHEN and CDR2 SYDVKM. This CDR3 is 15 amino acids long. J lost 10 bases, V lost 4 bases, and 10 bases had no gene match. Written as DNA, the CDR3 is TGTGCCAGCAGTTCAAAAAACAGGGGACAGTCACCCCTCCACTTT. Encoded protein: CASSSKNRGQSPLHF.

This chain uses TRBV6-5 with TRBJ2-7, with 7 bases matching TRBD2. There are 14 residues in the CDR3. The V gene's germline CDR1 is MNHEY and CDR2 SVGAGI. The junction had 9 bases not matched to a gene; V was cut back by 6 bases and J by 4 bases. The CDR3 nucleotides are TGTGCCAGCAGGGCGGGAGCCCTTGAGTACGAGCAGTACTTC. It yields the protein CASRAGALEYEQYF.

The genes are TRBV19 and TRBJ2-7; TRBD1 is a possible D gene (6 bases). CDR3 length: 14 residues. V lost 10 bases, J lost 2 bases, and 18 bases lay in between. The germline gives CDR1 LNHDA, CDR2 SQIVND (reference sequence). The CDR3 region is CATRRQGSPYEQYF. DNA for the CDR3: TGTGCCACGCGCCGGCAGGGGAGTCCCTACGAGCAGTACTTC.

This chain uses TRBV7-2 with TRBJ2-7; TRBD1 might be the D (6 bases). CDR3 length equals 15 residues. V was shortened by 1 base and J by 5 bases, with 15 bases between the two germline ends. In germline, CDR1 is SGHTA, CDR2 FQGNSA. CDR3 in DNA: TGTGCCAGCAGCTTAGTAGGCCAGGGGATAGACGAGCAGTACTTC. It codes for CASSLVGQGIDEQYF.

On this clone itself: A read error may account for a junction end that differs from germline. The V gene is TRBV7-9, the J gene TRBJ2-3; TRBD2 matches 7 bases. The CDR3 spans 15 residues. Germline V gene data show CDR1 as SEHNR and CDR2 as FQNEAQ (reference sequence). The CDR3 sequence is CASSLAESSTDTQYF. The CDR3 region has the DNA TGTGCCAGCAGCCTAGCGGAGTCAAGCACAGATACGCAGTATTTT.

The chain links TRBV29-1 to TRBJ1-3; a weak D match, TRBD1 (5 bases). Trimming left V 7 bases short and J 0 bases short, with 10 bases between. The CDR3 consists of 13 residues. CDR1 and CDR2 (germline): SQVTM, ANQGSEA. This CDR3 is CSASTVSGNTIYF. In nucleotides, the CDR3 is TGCAGCGCCTCGACAGTCTCTGGAAACACCATATATTTT.

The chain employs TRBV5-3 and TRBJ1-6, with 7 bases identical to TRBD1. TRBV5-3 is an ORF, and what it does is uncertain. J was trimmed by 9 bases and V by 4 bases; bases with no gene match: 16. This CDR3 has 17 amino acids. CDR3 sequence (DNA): TGTGCCAGAAGCCTTTTGACAGGGCCAAGAATCGGTTCACCCCTCCACTTT. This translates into CARSLLTGPRIGSPLHF.

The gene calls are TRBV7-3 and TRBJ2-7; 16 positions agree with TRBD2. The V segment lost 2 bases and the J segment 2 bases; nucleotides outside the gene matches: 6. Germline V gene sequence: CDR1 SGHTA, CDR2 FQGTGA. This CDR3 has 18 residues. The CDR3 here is CASSLGTSGRGLTYEQYF. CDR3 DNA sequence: TGTGCCAGCAGCTTAGGGACTAGCGGGAGGGGCTTGACCTACGAGCAGTACTTC.

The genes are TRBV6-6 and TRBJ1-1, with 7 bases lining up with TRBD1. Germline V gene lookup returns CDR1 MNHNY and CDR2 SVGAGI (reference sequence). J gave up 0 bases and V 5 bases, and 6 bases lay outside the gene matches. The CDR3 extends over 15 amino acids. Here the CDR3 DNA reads TGTGCCAGCAGTCAGGAGACAGGGCTGAACACTGAAGCTTTCTTT. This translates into CASSQETGLNTEAFF.

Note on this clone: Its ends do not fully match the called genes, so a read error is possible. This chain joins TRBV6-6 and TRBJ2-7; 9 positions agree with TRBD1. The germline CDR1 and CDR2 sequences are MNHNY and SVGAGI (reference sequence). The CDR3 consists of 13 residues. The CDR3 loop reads CASSLTSGTGLNF. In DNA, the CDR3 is TGTGCCAGCAGTTTAACATCCGGGACAGGGTTGAACTTC.

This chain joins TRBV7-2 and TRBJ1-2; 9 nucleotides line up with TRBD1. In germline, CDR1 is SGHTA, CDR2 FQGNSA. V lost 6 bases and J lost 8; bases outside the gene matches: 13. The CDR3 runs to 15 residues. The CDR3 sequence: CASRRSFGTGQGYTF. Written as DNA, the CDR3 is TGTGCCAGCAGGCGAAGTTTCGGGACAGGGCAGGGCTACACCTTC. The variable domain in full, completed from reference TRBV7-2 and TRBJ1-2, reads GAGVSQSPSNKVTEKGKDVELRCDPISGHTALYWYRQSLGQGLEFLIYFQGNSAPDKSGLPSDRFSAERTGGSVSTLTIQRTQQEDSAVYLCASRRSFGTGQGYTFGSGTRLTVV.

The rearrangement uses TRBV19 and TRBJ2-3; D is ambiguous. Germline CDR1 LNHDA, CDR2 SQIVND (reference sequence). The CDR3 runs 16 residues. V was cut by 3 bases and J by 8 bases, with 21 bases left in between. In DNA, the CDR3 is TGTGCCAGTAGTATCCCCTCCACACCCTTCATTGGTACGCAGTATTTT. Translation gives CASSIPSTPFIGTQYF.

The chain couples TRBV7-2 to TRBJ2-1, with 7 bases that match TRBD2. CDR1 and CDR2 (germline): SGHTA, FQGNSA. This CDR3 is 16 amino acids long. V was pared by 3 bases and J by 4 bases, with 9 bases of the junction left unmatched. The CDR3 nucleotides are TGTGCCAGCAGCTTCCCGCTTAGCGGGTATTACAATGAGCAGTTCTTC. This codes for CASSFPLSGYYNEQFF.

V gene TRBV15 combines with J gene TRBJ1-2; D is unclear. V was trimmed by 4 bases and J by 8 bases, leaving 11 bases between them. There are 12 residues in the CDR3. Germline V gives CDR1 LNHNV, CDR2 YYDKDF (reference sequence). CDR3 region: CATSIPGEGYTF. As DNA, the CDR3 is TGTGCCACCAGCATCCCCGGGGAGGGCTACACCTTC.

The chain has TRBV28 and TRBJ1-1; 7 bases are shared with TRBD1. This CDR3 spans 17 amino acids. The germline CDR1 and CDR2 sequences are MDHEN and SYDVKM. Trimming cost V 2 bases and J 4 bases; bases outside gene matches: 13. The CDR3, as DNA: TGTGCCAGCAGTTTACCAGTGACAGGGAGGAGGGGCACTGAAGCTTTCTTT. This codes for CASSLPVTGRRGTEAFF.

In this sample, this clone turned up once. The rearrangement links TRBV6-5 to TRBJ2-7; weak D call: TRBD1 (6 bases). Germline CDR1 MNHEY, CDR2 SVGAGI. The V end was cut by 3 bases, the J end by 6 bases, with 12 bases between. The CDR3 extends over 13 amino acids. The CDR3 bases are TGTGCCAGCAGTTATAACAGGGTAGGCGAGCAGTACTTC. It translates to CASSYNRVGEQYF.

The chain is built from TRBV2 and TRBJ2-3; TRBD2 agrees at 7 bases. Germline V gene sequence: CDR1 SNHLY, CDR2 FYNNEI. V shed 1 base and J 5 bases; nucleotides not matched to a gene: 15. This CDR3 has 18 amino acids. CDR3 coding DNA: TGTGCCAGCAGTGAAGGCGTAGGACTAGATTTTGTAGGAGATACGCAGTATTTT. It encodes CASSEGVGLDFVGDTQYF.

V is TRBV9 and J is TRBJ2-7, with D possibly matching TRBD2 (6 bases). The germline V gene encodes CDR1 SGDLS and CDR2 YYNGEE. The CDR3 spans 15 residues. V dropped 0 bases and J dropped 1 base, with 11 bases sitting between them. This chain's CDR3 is CASSVGVGGSYEQYF. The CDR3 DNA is TGTGCCAGCAGCGTAGGGGTGGGAGGATCCTACGAGCAGTACTTC.